The 4 T cell receptor beta chains presented below share a single source sample, sequenced in a study of spatial heterogeneity in lung cancer. Findings and caveats of the study: Counts of expanded intratumoral alpha and beta TCRs tracked tumor mutation counts.

Time point here: sample taken at primary tumor resection. These TCRs are of unknown antigen specificity. MiXCR was run by TCRdb on the 5' RACE reads, yielding one entry per CDR3 protein. In the table there are over 15,000 distinct CDR3 sequences, about 6.8% of which are singletons. This sample comprised lung tumor tissue, obtained at surgery. The receptor set was obtained from a female donor with early-stage non-small cell lung cancer.

This clonotype was observed at least ten times. The V gene is TRBV20-1, the J gene TRBJ2-5; possibly TRBD1 or TRBD2 for D (6 bases each). Germline values: CDR1 DFQATT, CDR2 SNEGSKA (reference sequence). This CDR3 is 12 amino acids long. The CDR3 reads CSPKGGGETQYF. The CDR3 nucleotides are TGCAGCCCCAAGGGGGGAGGAGAGACCCAGTACTTC.

This clonotype was counted many times. This chain connects TRBV2 to TRBJ2-7; TRBD1 aligns across 10 bases. V gave up 6 bases and J gave up 7 bases; unmatched junction bases: 9. Germline lookup yields CDR1 SNHLY and CDR2 FYNNEI. This CDR3 is built from 14 residues. The CDR3 loop is CASSSGTGEREQYF. In nucleotides, the CDR3 is TGTGCCAGCAGCTCCGGGACAGGGGAAAGGGAGCAGTACTTC.

This clonotype was observed at least ten times. The chain couples TRBV6-2 or TRBV6-3 to TRBJ1-5; 8 nucleotides align to TRBD1. The junction had 3 bases not matched to a gene; V was cut back by 5 bases and J by 6 bases. CDR1 and CDR2 from the germline V gene are MNHEY and SVGEGT. The CDR3 consists of 13 residues. CDR3 sequence reads: CASSRQGSQPQHF. Here the CDR3 DNA reads TGTGCCAGCAGTCGACAGGGGAGTCAGCCCCAGCATTTT.

The sample holds many counts of this clonotype. V usage is TRBV20-1 and J usage is TRBJ2-3, with a possible D match to TRBD1 (5 bases). CDR1 and CDR2 from the germline V gene are DFQATT and SNEGSKA (reference sequence). Between the trimmed V and J ends, which lost 3 bases and 2 bases, there was a span of 21 bases. The CDR3 runs 17 residues. The CDR3 coding sequence is TGCAGTGCTAGCCCCCCCACAGGCGGCCGAACCACAGATACGCAGTATTTT. It codes for CSASPPTGGRTTDTQYF.